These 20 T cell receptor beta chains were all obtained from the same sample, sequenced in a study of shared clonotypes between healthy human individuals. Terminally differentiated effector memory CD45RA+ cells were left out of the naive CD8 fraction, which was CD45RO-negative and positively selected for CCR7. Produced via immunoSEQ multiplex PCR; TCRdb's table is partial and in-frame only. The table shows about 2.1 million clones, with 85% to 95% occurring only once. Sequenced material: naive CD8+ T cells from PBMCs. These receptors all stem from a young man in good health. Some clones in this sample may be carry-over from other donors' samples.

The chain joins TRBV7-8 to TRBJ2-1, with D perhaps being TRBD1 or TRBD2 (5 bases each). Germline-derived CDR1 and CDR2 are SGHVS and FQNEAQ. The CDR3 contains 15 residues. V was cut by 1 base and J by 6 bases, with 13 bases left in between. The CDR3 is CASSLVSTAANEQFF. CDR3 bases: TGTGCCAGCAGCTTAGTATCGACAGCGGCCAATGAGCAGTTCTTC.

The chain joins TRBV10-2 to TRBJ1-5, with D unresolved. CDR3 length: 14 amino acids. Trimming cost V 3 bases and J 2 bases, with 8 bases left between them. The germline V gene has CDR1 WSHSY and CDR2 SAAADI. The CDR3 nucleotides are TGCGCCAGCAGTGAATTTAGGGGCAATCAGCCCCAGCATTTT. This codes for CASSEFRGNQPQHF.

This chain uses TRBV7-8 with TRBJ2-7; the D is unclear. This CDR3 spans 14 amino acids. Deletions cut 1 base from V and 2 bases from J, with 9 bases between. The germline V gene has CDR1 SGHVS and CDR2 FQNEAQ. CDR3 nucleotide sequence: TGTGCCAGCAGCTTAGGACGGAGTACCTACGAGCAGTACTTC. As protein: CASSLGRSTYEQYF.

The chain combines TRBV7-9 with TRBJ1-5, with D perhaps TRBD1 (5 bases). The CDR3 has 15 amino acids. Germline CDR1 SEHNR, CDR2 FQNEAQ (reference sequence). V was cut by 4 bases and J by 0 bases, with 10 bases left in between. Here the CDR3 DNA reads TGTGCCAGCAGCTCCGACAGTTATAGCAATCAGCCCCAGCATTTT. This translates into CASSSDSYSNQPQHF.

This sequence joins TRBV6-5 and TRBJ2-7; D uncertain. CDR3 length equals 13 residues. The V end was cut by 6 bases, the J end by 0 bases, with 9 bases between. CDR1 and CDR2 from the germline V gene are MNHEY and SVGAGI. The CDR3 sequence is CASSPRPSYEQYF. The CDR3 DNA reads TGTGCCAGCAGCCCACGGCCCTCCTACGAGCAGTACTTC.

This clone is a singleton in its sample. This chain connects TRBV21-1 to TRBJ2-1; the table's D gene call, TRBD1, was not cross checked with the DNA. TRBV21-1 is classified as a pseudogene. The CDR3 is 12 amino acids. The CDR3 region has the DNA TGTGCCCAGGGAGACAGGGACAATGAGCAGTTCTTC. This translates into CAQGDRDNEQFF.

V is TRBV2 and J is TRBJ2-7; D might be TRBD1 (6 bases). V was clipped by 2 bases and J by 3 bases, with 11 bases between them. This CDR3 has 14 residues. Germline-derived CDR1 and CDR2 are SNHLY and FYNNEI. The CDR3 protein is CASSESQGYYEQYF. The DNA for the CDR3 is TGTGCCAGCAGTGAAAGCCAGGGGTACTACGAGCAGTACTTC. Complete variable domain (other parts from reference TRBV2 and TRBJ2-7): EPEVTQTPSHQVTQMGQEVILRCVPISNHLYFYWYRQILGQKVEFLVSFYNNEISEKSEIFDDQFSVERPDGSNFTLKIRSTKLEDSAMYFCASSESQGYYEQYFGPGTRLTVT.

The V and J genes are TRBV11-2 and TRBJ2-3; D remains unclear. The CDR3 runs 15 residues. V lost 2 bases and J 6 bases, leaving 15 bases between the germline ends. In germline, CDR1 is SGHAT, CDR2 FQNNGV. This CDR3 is CASSLMSSNTDTQYF. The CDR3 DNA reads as TGTGCCAGCAGCTTAATGTCCTCTAACACGGATACGCAGTATTTT.

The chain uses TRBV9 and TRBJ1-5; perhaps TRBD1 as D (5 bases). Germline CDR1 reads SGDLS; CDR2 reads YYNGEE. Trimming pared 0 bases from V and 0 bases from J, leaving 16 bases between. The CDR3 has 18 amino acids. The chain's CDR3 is CASSVDPRDADSNQPQHF. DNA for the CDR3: TGTGCCAGCAGCGTAGACCCTAGGGACGCCGATAGCAATCAGCCCCAGCATTTT.

The CDR3 DNA is TGTGCCAGCAGCTCCACCGGGACTGAGCAGTACTTC. It codes for CASSSTGTEQYF. V gene TRBV5-4 combines with J gene TRBJ2-7; maybe TRBD2 (6 bases). CDR1 and CDR2 (germline): SGHNT, YYREEE (reference sequence). The ends were cut back, 3 bases at V and 7 bases at J, with 11 bases in the middle. The CDR3 length is 12 residues.

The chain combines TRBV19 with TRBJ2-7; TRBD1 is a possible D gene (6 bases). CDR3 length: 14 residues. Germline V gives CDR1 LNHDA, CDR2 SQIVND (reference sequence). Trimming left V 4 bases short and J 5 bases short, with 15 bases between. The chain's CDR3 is CASSTGQSSDEQYF. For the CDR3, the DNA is TGTGCCAGTAGTACTGGACAGAGTTCGGACGAGCAGTACTTC.

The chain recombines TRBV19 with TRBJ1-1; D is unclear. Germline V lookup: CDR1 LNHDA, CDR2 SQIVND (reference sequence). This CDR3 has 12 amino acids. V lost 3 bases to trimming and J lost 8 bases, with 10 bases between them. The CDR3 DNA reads TGTGCCAGTAGTATTTCTGCTTCGGAAGCTTTCTTT. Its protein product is CASSISASEAFF.

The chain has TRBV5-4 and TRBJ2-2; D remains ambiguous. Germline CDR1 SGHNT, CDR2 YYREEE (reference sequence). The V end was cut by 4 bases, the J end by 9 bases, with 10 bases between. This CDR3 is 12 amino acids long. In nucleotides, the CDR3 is TGTGCCAGCAGCCGCTCAGACCGGGAGCTGTTTTTT. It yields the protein CASSRSDRELFF. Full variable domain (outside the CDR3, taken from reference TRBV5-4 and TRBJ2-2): ETGVTQSPTHLIKTRGQQVTLRCSSQSGHNTVSWYQQALGQGPQFIFQYYREEENGRGNFPPRFSGLQFPNYSSELNVNALELDDSALYLCASSRSDRELFFGEGSRLTVL.

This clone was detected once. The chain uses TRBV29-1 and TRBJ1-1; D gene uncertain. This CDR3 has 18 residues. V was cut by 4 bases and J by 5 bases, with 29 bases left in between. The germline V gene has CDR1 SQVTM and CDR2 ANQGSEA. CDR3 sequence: CSVGDRVGEGPRVTEAFF. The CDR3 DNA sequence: TGCAGCGTTGGCGACCGAGTAGGAGAAGGGCCAAGGGTGACTGAAGCTTTCTTT. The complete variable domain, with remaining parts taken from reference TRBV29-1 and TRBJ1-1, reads SAVISQKPSRDICQRGTSLTIQCQVDSQVTMMFWYRQQPGQSLTLIATANQGSEATYESGFVIDKFPISRPNLTFSTLTVSNMSPEDSSIYLCSVGDRVGEGPRVTEAFFGQGTRLTVV.

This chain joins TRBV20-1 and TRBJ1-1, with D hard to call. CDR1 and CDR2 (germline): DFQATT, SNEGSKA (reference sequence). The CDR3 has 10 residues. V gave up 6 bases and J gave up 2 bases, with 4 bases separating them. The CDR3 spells CSAFNTEAFF. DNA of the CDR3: TGCAGTGCATTTAACACTGAAGCTTTCTTT.

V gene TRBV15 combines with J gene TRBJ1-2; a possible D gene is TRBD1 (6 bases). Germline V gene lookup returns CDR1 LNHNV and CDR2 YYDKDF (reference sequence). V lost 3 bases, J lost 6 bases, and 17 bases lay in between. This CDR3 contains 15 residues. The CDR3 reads CATSREGGKADGYTF. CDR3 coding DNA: TGTGCCACCAGCAGGGAGGGGGGCAAGGCGGATGGCTACACCTTC.

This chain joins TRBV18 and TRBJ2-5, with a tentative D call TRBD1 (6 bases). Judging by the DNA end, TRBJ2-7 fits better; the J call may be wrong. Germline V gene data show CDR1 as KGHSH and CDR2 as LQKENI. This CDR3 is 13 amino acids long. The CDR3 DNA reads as TGTGCCAGCTCACCAGGACAGTTCTACGAGCAGTACTTC. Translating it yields CASSPGQFYEQYF.

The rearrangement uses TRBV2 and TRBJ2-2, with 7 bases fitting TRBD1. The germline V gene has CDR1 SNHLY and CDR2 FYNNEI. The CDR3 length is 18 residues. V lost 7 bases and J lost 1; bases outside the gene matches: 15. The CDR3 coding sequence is TGTGCCAGCATTTTAATTCCGAGGGGGCCCCTGAACACCGGGGAGCTGTTTTTT. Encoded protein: CASILIPRGPLNTGELFF.

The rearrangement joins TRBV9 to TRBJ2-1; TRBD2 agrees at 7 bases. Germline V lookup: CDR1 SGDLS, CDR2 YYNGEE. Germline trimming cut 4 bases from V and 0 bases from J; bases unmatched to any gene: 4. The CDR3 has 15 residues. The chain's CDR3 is CASSTRTSSYNEQFF. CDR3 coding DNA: TGTGCCAGCAGCACCCGGACTAGCTCCTACAATGAGCAGTTCTTC.

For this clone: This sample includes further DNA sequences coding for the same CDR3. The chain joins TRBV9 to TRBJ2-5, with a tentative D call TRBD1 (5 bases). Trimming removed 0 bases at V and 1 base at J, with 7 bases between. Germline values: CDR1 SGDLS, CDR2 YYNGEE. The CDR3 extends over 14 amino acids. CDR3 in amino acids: CASSVGRGQETQYF. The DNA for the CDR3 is TGTGCCAGCAGCGTAGGTAGGGGCCAAGAGACCCAGTACTTC.